This note documents a single T cell receptor (beta chain) sequence. Its antigen remains undetermined. Within one base of it there is no much larger clone, and no base qualities were kept. Instrument on record: Illumina NovaSeq 6000. TCR cDNA was synthesized by 5'RACE template switching, through which a universal primer site and unique molecular identifiers were introduced. Priming of cDNA synthesis was performed from both the TCR alpha and TCR beta constant segments. Libraries were amplified in two PCR steps, with sample barcodes and sequencing adapters added in the second step. Sequencing of libraries was performed on Illumina HiSeq 2500 (2x100 bp) or NovaSeq (2x150 bp). On the study's bioinformatics: Demultiplexing of reads and collapsing into UMI consensus sequences were performed with MIGEC, and V(D)J alignment was carried out with MiXCR. Vaccine-responding clonotypes were identified with edgeR using replicate PBMC samples, with FDR below 0.01 and a log2 fold change above 5 up to day 15 being required. Bulk clonotypes were assigned CD4 or CD8 identity according to which sequenced CD4 or CD8 repertoire held them at higher abundance. In TCRdb, the public reads were trimmed at Q25 with fastp and aligned with MiXCR, with productive beta chains retained. Each CDR3 protein appears once, grouped with its most common genes and DNA. The V and J calls follow TCRdb's processing rather than the paper's. The sample records some 120,000 distinct CDR3 sequences, 13% to 15% of which are singletons. The top ten clonotypes cover roughly 45% of the sample.

The data were taken from a study of T cells after yellow fever vaccination (dated by TCRdb to between 2018 and 2020). With respect to the entire study: The SMART-Seq v4 Ultra Low Input RNA kit was used to prepare libraries from fractions with low cell numbers. Blood was drawn at multiple timepoints before and after primary and secondary immunization, with bulk PBMC replicates and cell subsets isolated. To follow T-cell clones before and after primary and booster YFV17D yellow fever vaccination, bulk TCR alpha and beta repertoires were sequenced over time. Two healthy male donors, one aged 18 to 30 and one aged 30 to 40 years, made up the cohort.

Reading the label with the study, this specimen's treatment or condition is: live attenuated yellow fever vaccine strain. A standard Ficoll-Paque protocol was used to isolate PBMCs from peripheral blood. Dynabeads CD4 and CD8 positive selection kits were used to isolate CD4 and CD8 T-cell fractions. TriZol was used to extract RNA from bulk PBMCs, CD4 and CD8 fractions, and dextramer-positive and dextramer-negative fractions. Summary of the overall study and its limitations: Because abundant contaminating clonotypes from the bulk population could be contained in FACS-sorted repertoires, computational filtering was required. Because only two donors were included in the study, the extent to which the findings can be generalized is limited. After the booster, most of the clones that had expanded following primary vaccination were detected again (almost 98% of CD4 and 80% to 90% of CD8), which suggests that memory was broadly maintained. A small fraction of clonotypes showed up in both the CD4 and CD8 compartments, probably as a result of convergent recombination. Compared with the primary T-cell response, the secondary T-cell response was weaker but faster, peaking on day 5 rather than day 15.

Via the germline V gene, CDR1 is MNHEY and CDR2 SVGEGT. The germline V and J ends show losses of 5 bases and 13 bases respectively, and no gene match explains 8 bases of the junction. Its CDR3 holds 12 amino acids, cysteine through phenylalanine. Kept here is only the CDR3 DNA, which spans 36 bases and is read in frame from base 1. Here the sequenced sample was CD8+ T cells sorted from PBMCs, taken 5 days after the yellow fever booster vaccination. The chain joins TRBV6-2 or TRBV6-3 to TRBJ1-2; TRBD1 aligns with 9 central bases. This receptor was taken from a man younger than 35 who received the YFV17D yellow fever vaccine. The DNA reads TGTGCCAGCAGTGTACCGGACAGGGGATGCACCTTC. Its translation reads: CASSVPDRGCTF.